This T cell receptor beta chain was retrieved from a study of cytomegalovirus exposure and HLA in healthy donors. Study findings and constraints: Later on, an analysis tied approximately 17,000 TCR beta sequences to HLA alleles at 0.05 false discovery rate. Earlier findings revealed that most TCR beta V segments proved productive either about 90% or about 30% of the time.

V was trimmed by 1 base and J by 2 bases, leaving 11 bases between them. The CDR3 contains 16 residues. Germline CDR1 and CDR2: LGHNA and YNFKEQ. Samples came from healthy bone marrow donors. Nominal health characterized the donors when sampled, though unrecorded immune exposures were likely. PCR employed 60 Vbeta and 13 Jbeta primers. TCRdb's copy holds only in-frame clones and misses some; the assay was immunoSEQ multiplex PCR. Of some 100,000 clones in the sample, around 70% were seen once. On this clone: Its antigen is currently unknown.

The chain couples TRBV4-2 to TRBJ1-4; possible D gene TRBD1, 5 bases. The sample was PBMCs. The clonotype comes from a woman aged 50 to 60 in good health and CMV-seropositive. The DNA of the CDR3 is TGTGCCAGCAGCCAAGTAACCGGGACTACTAATGAAAAACTGTTTTTT. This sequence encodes CASSQVTGTTNEKLFF.